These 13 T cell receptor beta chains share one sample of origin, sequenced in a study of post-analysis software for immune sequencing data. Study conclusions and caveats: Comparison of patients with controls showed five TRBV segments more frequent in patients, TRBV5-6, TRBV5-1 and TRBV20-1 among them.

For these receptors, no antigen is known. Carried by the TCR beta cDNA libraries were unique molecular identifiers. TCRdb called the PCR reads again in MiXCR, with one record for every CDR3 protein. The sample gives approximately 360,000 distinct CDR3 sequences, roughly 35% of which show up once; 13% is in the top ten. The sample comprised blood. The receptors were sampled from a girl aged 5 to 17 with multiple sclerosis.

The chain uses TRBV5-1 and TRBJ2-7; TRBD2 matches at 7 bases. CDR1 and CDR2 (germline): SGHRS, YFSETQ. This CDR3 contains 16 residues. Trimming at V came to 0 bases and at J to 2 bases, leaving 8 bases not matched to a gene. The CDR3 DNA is TGCGCCAGCAGCTTGGGACTAGCCCGCTATACCTACGAGCAGTACTTC. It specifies CASSLGLARYTYEQYF.

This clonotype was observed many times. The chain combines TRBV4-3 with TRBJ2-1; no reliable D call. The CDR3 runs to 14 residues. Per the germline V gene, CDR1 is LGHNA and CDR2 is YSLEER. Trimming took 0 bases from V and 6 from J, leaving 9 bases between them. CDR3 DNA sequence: TGCGCCAGCAGCCAAGATGTGCGAGTCAATGAGCAGTTCTTC. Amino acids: CASSQDVRVNEQFF.

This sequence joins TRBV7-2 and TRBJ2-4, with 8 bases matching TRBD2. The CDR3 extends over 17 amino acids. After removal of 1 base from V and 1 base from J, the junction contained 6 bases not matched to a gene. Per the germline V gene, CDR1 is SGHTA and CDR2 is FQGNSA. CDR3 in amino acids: CASSLDGGAGAKNIQYF. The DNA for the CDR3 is TGTGCCAGCAGCTTAGACGGGGGGGCCGGGGCCAAAAACATTCAGTACTTC.

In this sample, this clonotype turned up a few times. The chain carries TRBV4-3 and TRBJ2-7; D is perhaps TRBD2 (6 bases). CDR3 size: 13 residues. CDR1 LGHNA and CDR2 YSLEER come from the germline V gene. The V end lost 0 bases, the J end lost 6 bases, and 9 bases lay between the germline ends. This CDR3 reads CASSQDGGTEQYF. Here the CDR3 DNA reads TGCGCCAGCAGCCAAGATGGGGGGACCGAGCAGTACTTC.

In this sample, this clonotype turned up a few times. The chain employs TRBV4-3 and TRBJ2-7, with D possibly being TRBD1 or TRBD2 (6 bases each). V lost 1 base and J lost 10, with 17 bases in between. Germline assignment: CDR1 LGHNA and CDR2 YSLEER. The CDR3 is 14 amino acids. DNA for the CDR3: TGCGCCAGCAGCCAAGTAGGGGGGACTCCGAACCAGTACTTC. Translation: CASSQVGGTPNQYF.

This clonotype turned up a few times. CDR3 loop: CASSSRTSSYEQYF. CDR3 nucleotide sequence: TGTGCCAGCAGTTCTCGGACCTCCTCCTACGAGCAGTACTTC. The chain recombines TRBV3-1 with TRBJ2-7, with D uncertain. The V end was cut by 6 bases, the J end by 0 bases, with 12 bases between. CDR1 is LGHDT, CDR2 YNNKEL, per germline (reference sequence). The length of the CDR3 is 14 residues.

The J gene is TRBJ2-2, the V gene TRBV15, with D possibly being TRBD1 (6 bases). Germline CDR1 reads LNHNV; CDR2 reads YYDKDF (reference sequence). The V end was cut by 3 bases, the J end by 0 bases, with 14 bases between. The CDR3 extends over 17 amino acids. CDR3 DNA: TGTGCCACCAGCAGCCCCATAGGGGGAACGAACACCGGGGAGCTGTTTTTT. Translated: CATSSPIGGTNTGELFF.

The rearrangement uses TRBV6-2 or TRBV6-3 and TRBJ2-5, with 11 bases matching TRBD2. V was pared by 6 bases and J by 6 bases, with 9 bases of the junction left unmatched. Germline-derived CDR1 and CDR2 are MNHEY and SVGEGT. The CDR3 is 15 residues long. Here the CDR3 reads CASRITSGGRQTQYF. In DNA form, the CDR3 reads TGTGCCAGCAGAATAACTAGCGGGGGTCGCCAGACCCAGTACTTC.

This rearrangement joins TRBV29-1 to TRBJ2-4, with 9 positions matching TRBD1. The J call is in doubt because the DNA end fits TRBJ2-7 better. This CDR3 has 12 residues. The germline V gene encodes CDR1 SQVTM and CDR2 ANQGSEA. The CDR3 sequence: CSVPGQGYEQYF. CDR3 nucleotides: TGCAGCGTCCCGGGACAGGGCTACGAGCAGTACTTC.

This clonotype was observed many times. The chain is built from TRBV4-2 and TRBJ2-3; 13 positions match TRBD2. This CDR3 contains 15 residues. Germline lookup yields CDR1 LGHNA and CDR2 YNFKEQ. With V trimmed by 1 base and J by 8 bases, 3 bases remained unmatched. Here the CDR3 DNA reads TGTGCCAGCAGCCAAGGACTAGCGGGGGGAGGTACGCAGTATTTT. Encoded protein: CASSQGLAGGGTQYF.

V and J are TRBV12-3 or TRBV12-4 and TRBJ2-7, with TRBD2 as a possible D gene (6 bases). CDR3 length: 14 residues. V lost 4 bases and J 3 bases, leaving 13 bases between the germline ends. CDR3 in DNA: TGTGCCAGCAGTTCGGGACTCTGGATCTACGAGCAGTACTTC. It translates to CASSSGLWIYEQYF.

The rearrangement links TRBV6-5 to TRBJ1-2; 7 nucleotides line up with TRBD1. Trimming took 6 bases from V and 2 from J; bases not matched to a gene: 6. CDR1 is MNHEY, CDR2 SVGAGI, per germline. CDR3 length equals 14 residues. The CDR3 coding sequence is TGTGCCAGCAGACGGGACAGCCGAAACTATGGCTACACCTTC. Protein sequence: CASRRDSRNYGYTF.

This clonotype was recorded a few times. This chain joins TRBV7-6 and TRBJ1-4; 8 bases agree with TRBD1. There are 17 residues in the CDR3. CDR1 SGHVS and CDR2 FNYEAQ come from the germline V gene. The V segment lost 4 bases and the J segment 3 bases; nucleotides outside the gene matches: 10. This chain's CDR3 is CASSSLATGASNEKLFF. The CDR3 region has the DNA TGTGCCAGCAGCTCCCTAGCGACAGGGGCCTCTAATGAAAAACTGTTTTTT.